The 6 T cell receptor beta chains presented below share a single source sample, sequenced in a study of cytotoxic CD8 clonotypes in ibrutinib-treated CLL. Clones were read by immunoSEQ multiplex PCR, and TCRdb kept only the in-frame ones, dropping some. The sample lists over 65,000 clones, roughly 77% seen once, with 4% to 5.5% in the top ten. Sequenced here: PBMCs, sampled after 12 months of ibrutinib treatment. These receptors were collected from a human donor with chronic lymphocytic leukemia.

In this sample, this clone turned up a few times. The chain links TRBV5-4 to TRBJ1-1; D uncertain. The germline gives CDR1 SGHNT, CDR2 YYREEE (reference sequence). This CDR3 spans 11 amino acids. V gave up 0 bases and J gave up 7 bases, with 4 bases separating them. The CDR3 protein is CASSLAVEAFF. DNA for the CDR3: TGTGCCAGCAGCTTGGCTGTTGAAGCTTTCTTT.

This chain uses TRBV7-3 with TRBJ2-3; D is undetermined. The V gene lost 5 bases and the J gene lost 5 bases, with 11 bases spanning the gap. CDR3 size: 13 residues. Germline CDR1 and CDR2: SGHTA and FQGTGA. In DNA, the CDR3 is TGTGCCAGCAGCCTTGCGAGTGGAGATACGCAGTATTTT. It translates to CASSLASGDTQYF.

This rearrangement joins TRBV4-3 to TRBJ1-6; maybe TRBD1 (5 bases). The CDR3 contains 15 residues. CDR1 LGHNA and CDR2 YSLEER come from the germline V gene. V lost 0 bases and J 12 bases, leaving 15 bases between the germline ends. Here the CDR3 reads CASSQEGVYGGPLHF. The CDR3 nucleotides are TGCGCCAGCAGCCAAGAGGGGGTTTACGGCGGACCCCTCCACTTT.

The genes are TRBV2 and TRBJ1-1; D possibly corresponds to TRBD1 (5 bases). Trimming took off 7 bases at V and 7 bases at J, with 7 bases between the two ends. Germline V lookup: CDR1 SNHLY, CDR2 FYNNEI. This CDR3 has 10 residues. This CDR3 is CASTRGEAFF. CDR3 coding DNA: TGTGCCAGCACTAGGGGTGAAGCTTTCTTT.

The gene calls are TRBV20-1 and TRBJ1-5; D is unclear. The V gene lost 5 bases and the J gene lost 8 bases, with 10 bases spanning the gap. The CDR3 spans 11 residues. Germline V gene sequence: CDR1 DFQATT, CDR2 SNEGSKA (reference sequence). For the CDR3, the DNA is TGCAGTGCTTACAGCGGAGAGCCCCAGCATTTT. It encodes CSAYSGEPQHF.

The gene calls are TRBV21-1 and TRBJ2-6. TRBV21-1 is a recognized pseudogene. CDR3 length: 14 residues. The chain's CDR3 is CASCPALGANVLTF. As DNA, the CDR3 is TGTGCCAGCTGCCCGGCCCTCGGGGCCAACGTCCTGACTTTC.